This T cell receptor beta chain is drawn from a study of T cell changes during pregnancy in multiple sclerosis. The CDR3 is 15 amino acids. CDR1 and CDR2 from the germline V gene are SEHNR and FQNEAQ (reference sequence). V lost 2 bases, J lost 6 bases, and 17 bases lay in between. TCRdb's copy holds only in-frame clones and misses some; the assay was immunoSEQ multiplex PCR. This sample has tens of thousands of clones, with 85% to 95% found just once. This clonotype was sampled from a female donor with multiple sclerosis, enrolled in a pregnancy study. The J gene is TRBJ2-7, the V gene TRBV7-9, with D possibly TRBD2 on 5 matching bases. The sequenced sample was CD4+ T cells from peripheral blood mononuclear cells, obtained before pregnancy. DNA of the CDR3: TGTGCCAGCAGCTTATATGTAACTAGAGAAAGCGAGCAGTACTTC. It is translated as CASSLYVTRESEQYF.